These 22 T cell receptor beta chains were all obtained from the same sample, sequenced in a study of blood T cells in healthy people across ages (dated by TCRdb to about 2015). Libraries were built with 5' RACE. The second PCR ran for about 7 to 11 cycles and used a J-beta primer mix along with a sample-barcoded 5' primer. TCRdb itself trimmed the public reads at Q25 with fastp, ran MiXCR and retained productive beta chains. CDR3 protein sequences are deduplicated, and each keeps its most common genes and DNA. In all, the sample holds 1.5 million to 2 million distinct CDR3 sequences, and 35% to 50% of those were seen once. The ten largest clones capture 20% to 25% of the sample. Sequences were obtained from blood. These receptors were obtained from a human donor in good health.

The chain has TRBV6-6 and TRBJ1-2; D unclear. The CDR3 length is 14 residues. The V end was cut by 8 bases, the J end by 5 bases, with 18 bases between. Germline lookup yields CDR1 MNHNY and CDR2 SVGAGI (reference sequence). CDR3 loop: CASSRGFSWYGYTF. The CDR3 nucleotides read TGTGCCAGCTCCCGGGGTTTTTCTTGGTATGGCTACACCTTC.

The chain carries TRBV12-3 or TRBV12-4 and TRBJ2-2; either TRBD1 or TRBD2 may fit D (7 bases each). The CDR3 spans 16 residues. With 5 bases removed from V and 5 bases from J, the gap between germline ends came to 18 bases. The CDR3 sequence: CASSPWQGEGTGELFF. In DNA form, the CDR3 reads TGTGCCAGCAGTCCCTGGCAGGGGGAGGGAACCGGGGAGCTGTTTTTT.

V and J are TRBV6-6 and TRBJ2-5, with D unresolved. V gave up 2 bases and J gave up 5 bases, with 9 bases separating them. The CDR3 runs 13 residues. Germline lookup yields CDR1 MNHNY and CDR2 SVGAGI (reference sequence). The CDR3 nucleotides read TGTGCCAGCAGTTACAGGGTTACGGAGACCCAGTACTTC. It codes for CASSYRVTETQYF.

The chain is built from TRBV20-1 and TRBJ1-2; D may be TRBD1 (5 bases). V gave up 2 bases and J gave up 6 bases, with 13 bases separating them. The CDR3 is 13 residues long. Per germline, CDR1 DFQATT and CDR2 SNEGSKA (reference sequence). The CDR3 region is CSARTTSRDGYTF. The CDR3 coding sequence is TGCAGTGCTAGAACAACTTCCAGGGATGGCTACACCTTC.

This clonotype has a single count. The V call is TRBV11-3, the J call TRBJ1-2; possible D gene TRBD1, 5 bases. The CDR3 has 12 residues. The ends were cut back, 4 bases at V and 7 bases at J, with 10 bases in the middle. Germline CDR1 SGHNT, CDR2 YENEEA. CDR3 loop: CASSSRGTGYTF. The CDR3 coding sequence is TGTGCCAGCAGCTCTAGGGGTACTGGCTACACCTTC.

The chain links TRBV28 to TRBJ2-5; weak D call: TRBD1 (5 bases). The CDR3 extends over 15 amino acids. Germline CDR1 reads MDHEN; CDR2 reads SYDVKM. V lost 5 bases and J lost 5, with 18 bases in between. Here the CDR3 reads CASSKQDLEEETQYF. DNA of the CDR3: TGTGCCAGCAGTAAACAGGACCTTGAGGAGGAGACCCAGTACTTC.

This clonotype was detected a few times. This sequence joins TRBV15 and TRBJ2-7; TRBD2 is a possible D gene (5 bases). Germline CDR1 and CDR2: LNHNV and YYDKDF (reference sequence). V dropped 3 bases and J dropped 0 bases, with 15 bases sitting between them. CDR3 length equals 16 residues. CDR3 in amino acids: CATSRFRGPNSYEQYF. CDR3 DNA sequence: TGTGCCACCAGCAGGTTTCGAGGGCCTAACTCCTACGAGCAGTACTTC.

There are a few counts of this clonotype. The chain is built from TRBV30 and TRBJ1-2; 8 bases are a match to TRBD1. Per the germline V gene, CDR1 is GTSNPN and CDR2 is SVGIG (reference sequence). The CDR3 sequence is 15 residues long. With V trimmed by 2 bases and J by 5 bases, 10 bases remained unmatched. The CDR3 DNA follows: TGTGCCTGGAGTACCCGGACAGGGAGAGTTTATGGCTACACCTTC. Translating it yields CAWSTRTGRVYGYTF.

Concerning this clonotype: The junction does not match germline at one end; this may be a read error. The chain combines TRBV5-5 with TRBJ2-7, with a tentative D call TRBD2 (5 bases). The CDR3 consists of 14 residues. Per germline, CDR1 SGHKS and CDR2 YYEKEE (reference sequence). CDR3 coding DNA: TGTGCCAGCTGCTTGGACGGGCGGGTCTACGAGCAGTACTTC. Translating it yields CASCLDGRVYEQYF. Full variable domain (remainder filled in from reference TRBV5-5 and TRBJ2-7): DAGVTQSPTHLIKTRGQQVTLRCSPISGHKSVSWYQQVLGQGPQFIFQYYEKEERGRGNFPDRFSARQFPNYSSELNVNALLLGDSALYLCASCLDGRVYEQYFGPGTRLTVT.

A word on this clonotype: At one end, the junction sequence differs from germline, possibly due to a read error. CDR3 protein: CASSVDLAAYNSLLHF. CDR3 DNA: TGTGCCAGCAGCGTAGATCTGGCGGCCTATAATTCACTCCTCCACTTT. The chain couples TRBV9 to TRBJ1-6; D uncertain. The CDR3 extends over 16 amino acids. CDR1 and CDR2 (germline): SGDLS, YYNGEE.

This clonotype showed up just a few times. V and J are TRBV7-2 and TRBJ1-2, with 12 bases that match TRBD1. CDR1 SGHTA and CDR2 FQGNSA come from the germline V gene. V trimming: 3 bases; J trimming: 6 bases; junction bases outside the gene matches: 5. CDR3 length equals 15 residues. CDR3: CASSFSGTGGDGYTF. The CDR3 DNA follows: TGTGCCAGCAGCTTTTCCGGGACAGGGGGCGATGGCTACACCTTC. The entire variable domain, with the rest obtained from reference TRBV7-2 and TRBJ1-2, is as follows: GAGVSQSPSNKVTEKGKDVELRCDPISGHTALYWYRQSLGQGLEFLIYFQGNSAPDKSGLPSDRFSAERTGGSVSTLTIQRTQQEDSAVYLCASSFSGTGGDGYTFGSGTRLTVV.

V gene TRBV29-1 combines with J gene TRBJ1-1; D is ambiguous. Germline CDR1 SQVTM, CDR2 ANQGSEA. The V and J ends lost 4 bases and 3 bases respectively, with 12 bases between them. The CDR3 loop spans 13 amino acids. CDR3 nucleotides: TGCAGCGTTGGAGGTGGCTTCGACACTGAAGCTTTCTTT. This codes for CSVGGGFDTEAFF.

This clonotype came up once. V usage is TRBV20-1 and J usage is TRBJ1-1; the D is unclear. Looked up from germline, CDR1 is DFQATT and CDR2 is SNEGSKA (reference sequence). This CDR3 region has 13 residues. V lost 0 bases to trimming and J lost 1 base, with 6 bases between them. In nucleotides, the CDR3 is TGCAGTGCTAGAGATGCAAGGAACACTGAAGCTTTCTTT. This codes for CSARDARNTEAFF.

V and J are TRBV9 and TRBJ1-6; D is uncertain. The CDR3 is made up of 14 amino acids. The V gene's germline CDR1 is SGDLS and CDR2 YYNGEE. V lost 4 bases and J lost 5, with 10 bases in between. CDR3 protein: CASSPRHDNSPLHF. DNA of the CDR3: TGTGCCAGCAGCCCCCGACACGATAATTCACCCCTCCACTTT.

This clonotype was detected a few times. V is TRBV12-3 or TRBV12-4 and J is TRBJ1-1, with 7 bases lining up with TRBD1. CDR3 length: 15 amino acids. V was clipped by 5 bases and J by 3 bases; unmatched bases: 9. The CDR3 reads CASSRDRGKDTEAFF. The CDR3 nucleotides read TGTGCCAGCAGTCGGGACAGAGGGAAGGACACTGAAGCTTTCTTT.

The V and J genes are TRBV6-6 and TRBJ1-2; 7 bases map to TRBD1. CDR3 length: 13 residues. The V and J ends lost 7 bases and 3 bases, in that order; junction bases with no gene match: 5. CDR1 is MNHNY, CDR2 SVGAGI, per germline (reference sequence). The CDR3 sequence: CASIGTADYGYTF. DNA for the CDR3: TGTGCCAGCATAGGGACAGCTGACTATGGCTACACCTTC.

The chain links TRBV15 to TRBJ1-2; D unresolved. There are 12 residues in the CDR3. Trimming took 2 bases from V and 4 from J, leaving 5 bases between them. In germline, CDR1 is LNHNV, CDR2 YYDKDF (reference sequence). CDR3 loop: CATSRSIYGYTF. The CDR3 DNA sequence: TGTGCCACCAGCAGATCTATCTATGGCTACACCTTC.

The genes are TRBV20-1 and TRBJ1-1; tentatively, D is TRBD1 (6 bases). The CDR3 totals 14 residues. Germline assignment: CDR1 DFQATT and CDR2 SNEGSKA (reference sequence). The V end was cut by 1 base, the J end by 4 bases, with 13 bases between. The CDR3 here is CSARGWDKSTEAFF. CDR3 nucleotides: TGCAGTGCTAGAGGTTGGGACAAATCCACTGAAGCTTTCTTT.

The chain employs TRBV29-1 and TRBJ2-7; 8 bases agree with TRBD1. The CDR3 length is 15 residues. Germline V gene lookup returns CDR1 SQVTM and CDR2 ANQGSEA. Trimming at V came to 3 bases and at J to 1 base, leaving 8 bases not matched to a gene. The CDR3 DNA sequence: TGCAGCGTTGAGGATTGGACAGGGAAATCCTACGAGCAGTACTTC. It is translated as CSVEDWTGKSYEQYF.

The chain couples TRBV20-1 to TRBJ1-1, with TRBD1 matching 8 bases. The CDR3 runs 13 residues. CDR1 and CDR2 from the germline V gene are DFQATT and SNEGSKA (reference sequence). V dropped 6 bases and J dropped 8; count of bases not matched to a gene: 11. The DNA of the CDR3 is TGCAGTGCCATTCGAACCGGACAGGGCGAAGCTTTCTTT. This encodes CSAIRTGQGEAFF.

This clonotype was seen more than once but under ten times. This chain uses TRBV5-5 with TRBJ2-5; TRBD1 agrees at 9 bases. The V and J ends lost 0 bases and 7 bases, in that order; junction bases with no gene match: 7. The CDR3 loop spans 15 amino acids. From germline, CDR1 is SGHKS and CDR2 YYEKEE (reference sequence). This chain's CDR3 is CASSLVRDRAGTQYF. The DNA for the CDR3 is TGTGCCAGCAGCTTGGTTAGGGACAGGGCCGGGACCCAGTACTTC.

A note on this clonotype: A single base separates this from a much larger clone, so it may be a read error. This chain uses TRBV29-1 with TRBJ2-1, with 13 bases lining up with TRBD2. This CDR3 comprises 16 residues. Germline assignment: CDR1 SQVTM and CDR2 ANQGSEA. CDR3 sequence reads: CRVEGLAGQKYNEQFF. The CDR3 DNA reads TGCAGAGTTGAGGGACTAGCGGGGCAAAAGTACAATGAGCAGTTCTTC.